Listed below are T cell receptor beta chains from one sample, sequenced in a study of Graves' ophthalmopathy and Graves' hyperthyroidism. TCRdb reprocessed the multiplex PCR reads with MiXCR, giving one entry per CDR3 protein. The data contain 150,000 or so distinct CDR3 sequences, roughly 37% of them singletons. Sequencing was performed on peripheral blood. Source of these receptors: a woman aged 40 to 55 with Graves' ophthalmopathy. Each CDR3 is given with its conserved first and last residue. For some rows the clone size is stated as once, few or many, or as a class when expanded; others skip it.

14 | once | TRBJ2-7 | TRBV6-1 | CASSTGPSSYEQYF
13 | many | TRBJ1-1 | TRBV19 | CASSKLDRGHAFF
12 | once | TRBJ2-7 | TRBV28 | CASSSIPYEQYF
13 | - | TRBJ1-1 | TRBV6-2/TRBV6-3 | CASSYFSNTEAFF
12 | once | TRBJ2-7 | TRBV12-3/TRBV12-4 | CASSSPRNEQYF
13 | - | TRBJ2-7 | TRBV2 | CASSDQDLGEQYF
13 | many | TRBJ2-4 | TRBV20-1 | CSAVRVLGDIQYF
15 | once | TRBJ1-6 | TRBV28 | CASSQGTGGETPLHF
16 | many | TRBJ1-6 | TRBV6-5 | CASRSTGTVFRGSLHF
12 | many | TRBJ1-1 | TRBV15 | CATSRAGTEAFF
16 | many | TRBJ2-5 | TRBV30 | CAWSVGVGMLKETQYF
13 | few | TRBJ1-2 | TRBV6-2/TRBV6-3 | CASSKDRDYGYTF
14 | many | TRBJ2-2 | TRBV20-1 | CSASTGLNTGELFF
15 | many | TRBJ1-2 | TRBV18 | CASSPSGSQIYGYTF
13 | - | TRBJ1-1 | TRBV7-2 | CASGEGGNTEAFF
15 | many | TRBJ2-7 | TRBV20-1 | CSARESSGKPSEQYF
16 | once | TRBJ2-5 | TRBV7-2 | CASSPVTSGSLETQYF
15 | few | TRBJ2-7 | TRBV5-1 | CASSLKASGSYEQYF
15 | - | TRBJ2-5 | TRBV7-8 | CASQRGGRARGTQYF
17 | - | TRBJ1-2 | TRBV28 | CASTSPETGGGNYGYTF